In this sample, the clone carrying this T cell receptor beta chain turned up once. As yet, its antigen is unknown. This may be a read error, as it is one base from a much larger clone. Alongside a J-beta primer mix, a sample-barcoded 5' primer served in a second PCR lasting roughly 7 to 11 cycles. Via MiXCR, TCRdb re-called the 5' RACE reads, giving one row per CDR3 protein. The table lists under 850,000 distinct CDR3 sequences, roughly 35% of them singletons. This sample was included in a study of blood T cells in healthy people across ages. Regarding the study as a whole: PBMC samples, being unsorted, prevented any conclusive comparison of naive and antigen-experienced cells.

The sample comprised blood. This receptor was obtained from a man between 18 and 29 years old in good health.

DNA for the CDR3: TGTGCCAGGAACAATGGGCAGTTCTTC. Protein: CARNNGQFF. This chain joins TRBV21-1 and TRBJ2-1. TRBV21-1 is classified as a pseudogene. This CDR3 is 9 amino acids long.